A single sample is the source of the 21 T cell receptor beta chains below, sequenced in a study of CD4 T cell repertoires in COVID-19. Repertoires were generated with immunoSEQ multiplex PCR, while TCRdb's copy carries only in-frame clones and drops some. The data hold about 24,000 clones, with 93% observed a single time. No culture step preceded sequencing of the ex vivo isolated memory T cells. This material consisted of circulating follicular helper CD4+ T cells (cTfh) from blood, taken before the COVID-19 pandemic. Every receptor here comes from a human donor who had COVID-19.

J is TRBJ2-1 and V is TRBV10-3; 8 nucleotides align to TRBD1. This CDR3 is 14 amino acids long. The V gene's germline CDR1 is ENHRY and CDR2 SYGVKD. V shed 11 bases and J 6 bases; nucleotides not matched to a gene: 12. The DNA for the CDR3 is TGTGCCGGCGGCGGACAGGGTAGAGTCAATGAGCAGTTCTTC. It translates to CAGGGQGRVNEQFF.

The chain recombines TRBV4-1 with TRBJ1-1, with D unclear. The CDR3 has 16 residues. V lost 6 bases and J lost 1, with 18 bases in between. The germline V gene encodes CDR1 MGHRA and CDR2 YSYEKL. The DNA of the CDR3 is TGCGCCAGCAGACGCGTCCCGGAGCGGTGGAACACTGAAGCTTTCTTT. This translates into CASRRVPERWNTEAFF.

The CDR3: CASRKAGGSSYEQYF. As DNA, the CDR3 is TGTGCCAGTAGAAAAGCGGGAGGTTCCTCCTACGAGCAGTACTTC. The rearrangement joins TRBV19 to TRBJ2-7; TRBD2 matches 9 bases. The length of the CDR3 is 15 residues. The junction had 6 bases not matched to a gene; V was cut back by 6 bases and J by 0 bases. Germline CDR1 is LNHDA and CDR2 is SQIVND (reference sequence).

The chain carries TRBV19 and TRBJ2-1; 7 bases fit TRBD2. Germline CDR1 is LNHDA and CDR2 is SQIVND (reference sequence). This CDR3 region has 16 residues. V dropped 0 bases and J dropped 8; count of bases not matched to a gene: 10. In DNA, the CDR3 is TGTGCCAGTAGTATAGAATTGGGGGGGGTAAGGGATGAGCAGTTCTTC. Translating it yields CASSIELGGVRDEQFF.

CDR3 DNA: TGTGCCAGCAGTTCCGGGACAGGCCAGACCCAGTACTTC. Translation: CASSSGTGQTQYF. The chain uses TRBV5-8 and TRBJ2-5, with 8 positions matching TRBD1. The CDR3 is made up of 13 amino acids. Germline trimming cut 5 bases from V and 6 bases from J; bases unmatched to any gene: 6. The germline gives CDR1 SGHTS, CDR2 YDEGEE.

Comment on this clone: Compared with germline, one end of the junction differs, possibly owing to a read error. The sample contains more than one DNA sequence encoding this CDR3. V and J are TRBV9 and TRBJ2-1, with 10 bases identical to TRBD2. The CDR3 has 16 residues. Germline assignment: CDR1 SGDLS and CDR2 YYNGEE. The chain's CDR3 is CASSGGVAGHYNEQFF. CDR3 coding DNA: TGCGCCAGCAGCGGGGGGGTGGCGGGCCACTACAATGAGCAGTTCTTC.

The V call is TRBV11-3, the J call TRBJ2-2; D unresolved. Germline V gene data show CDR1 as SGHNT and CDR2 as YENEEA. V lost 5 bases to trimming and J lost 6 bases, with 10 bases between them. The CDR3 is made up of 13 amino acids. This CDR3 is CASSPTLPGELFF. CDR3 bases: TGTGCCAGCAGCCCGACTCTCCCCGGGGAGCTGTTTTTT.

This clone was seen a single time. V and J are TRBV25-1 and TRBJ1-1; no reliable D call. Trimming pared 6 bases from V and 1 base from J, leaving 12 bases between. Looked up from germline, CDR1 is MGHDK and CDR2 is SYGVNS. This CDR3 has 14 amino acids. CDR3 residues: CASSGDRGNTEAFF. CDR3 DNA sequence: TGTGCCAGCAGCGGAGACCGGGGGAACACTGAAGCTTTCTTT.

This chain links TRBV7-2 with TRBJ2-5, with 7 bases lining up with TRBD2. The CDR3 sequence is 15 residues long. With 5 bases clipped from V and 5 bases from J, the junction kept 11 bases outside the gene matches. Looked up from germline, CDR1 is SGHTA and CDR2 is FQGNSA. The CDR3 protein is CASSKETPGGETQYF. The CDR3 DNA reads as TGTGCCAGCAGCAAAGAGACCCCCGGGGGGGAGACCCAGTACTTC. The full variable domain, its missing parts supplied by reference TRBV7-2 and TRBJ2-5, is GAGVSQSPSNKVTEKGKDVELRCDPISGHTALYWYRQSLGQGLEFLIYFQGNSAPDKSGLPSDRFSAERTGGSVSTLTIQRTQQEDSAVYLCASSKETPGGETQYFGPGTRLLVL.

The V gene is TRBV5-1, the J gene TRBJ2-7; no clear D. The CDR3 length is 14 residues. Trimming took 3 bases from V and 3 from J, leaving 13 bases between them. CDR1 and CDR2 from the germline V gene are SGHRS and YFSETQ. The CDR3: CASSYTARNYEQYF. The DNA of the CDR3 is TGCGCCAGCAGCTATACTGCCAGGAACTACGAGCAGTACTTC.

V and J are TRBV2 and TRBJ2-1; 7 bases align to TRBD2. The CDR3 is 13 amino acids. J was trimmed by 8 bases and V by 7 bases; bases with no gene match: 8. Germline V gene lookup returns CDR1 SNHLY and CDR2 FYNNEI. The chain's CDR3 is CASITSVVHEQFF. Written as DNA, the CDR3 is TGTGCCAGCATTACTAGCGTGGTCCATGAGCAGTTCTTC.

Only one count was recorded for this clone. This rearrangement joins TRBV6-5 to TRBJ2-1, with TRBD2 matching 13 bases. CDR3 length equals 15 residues. CDR1 MNHEY and CDR2 SVGAGI come from the germline V gene. The J segment lost 7 bases and the V segment lost 7 bases, leaving 7 bases of the junction unmatched. DNA for the CDR3: TGTGCCAGCACCAAGGGACTAGCGGGGCAGAATGAGCAGTTCTTC. It yields the protein CASTKGLAGQNEQFF.

This rearrangement joins TRBV6-5 to TRBJ2-7; 10 nucleotides line up with TRBD1. This CDR3 contains 16 residues. Losses at the gene ends were 2 bases for V and 5 bases for J; bases not matched to a gene: 9. Germline loops: CDR1 MNHEY, CDR2 SVGAGI. CDR3: CASSYAPGQGYDEQYF. The CDR3 DNA follows: TGTGCCAGCAGTTACGCCCCGGGACAGGGGTACGACGAGCAGTACTTC.

The chain uses TRBV18 and TRBJ2-1; 8 nucleotides line up with TRBD1. The V gene's germline CDR1 is KGHSH and CDR2 LQKENI. This CDR3 comprises 14 residues. J lost 5 bases, V lost 6 bases, and 6 bases had no gene match. The CDR3 loop reads CASSRETGDNEQFF. Here the CDR3 DNA reads TGTGCCAGCTCCCGGGAGACAGGGGACAATGAGCAGTTCTTC.

The V and J genes are TRBV7-6 and TRBJ2-3; 7 nucleotides line up with TRBD2. This CDR3 is built from 14 residues. The V and J ends lost 4 bases and 4 bases, in that order; junction bases with no gene match: 5. Looked up from germline, CDR1 is SGHVS and CDR2 is FNYEAQ. CDR3 residues: CASSYGLDADTQYF. CDR3 in DNA: TGTGCCAGCAGCTATGGACTAGATGCAGATACGCAGTATTTT.

The gene calls are TRBV6-1 and TRBJ2-1; a possible D gene is TRBD2 (6 bases). The V gene lost 4 bases and the J gene lost 0 bases, with 13 bases spanning the gap. Germline V gene lookup returns CDR1 MNHNS and CDR2 SASEGT. There are 16 residues in the CDR3. CDR3 sequence: CASSGASASSYNEQFF. In DNA, the CDR3 is TGTGCCAGCAGTGGGGCTAGCGCCAGCTCCTACAATGAGCAGTTCTTC.

The chain recombines TRBV5-6 with TRBJ1-1; the D is unclear. CDR1 is SGHDT and CDR2 is YYEEEE in the germline V gene. This CDR3 is built from 12 residues. V dropped 0 bases and J dropped 6 bases, with 6 bases sitting between them. The CDR3, as DNA: TGTGCCAGCAGCTTGGCGGGGTCTGAAGCTTTCTTT. This translates into CASSLAGSEAFF.

This chain connects TRBV7-9 to TRBJ2-2; D gene uncertain. V lost 1 base and J lost 3, with 9 bases in between. The germline V gene encodes CDR1 SEHNR and CDR2 FQNEAQ (reference sequence). CDR3 length: 15 residues. CDR3 residues: CASSLVQRYTGELFF. In nucleotides, the CDR3 is TGTGCCAGCAGCTTAGTCCAGCGCTACACCGGGGAGCTGTTTTTT.

This sequence joins TRBV29-1 and TRBJ2-5; perhaps TRBD1 as D (5 bases). This CDR3 is built from 14 residues. V lost 0 bases and J 5 bases, leaving 13 bases between the germline ends. Germline CDR1 and CDR2: SQVTM and ANQGSEA. CDR3 sequence: CSVEDPGRVETQYF. DNA of the CDR3: TGCAGCGTTGAAGATCCCGGCAGGGTGGAGACCCAGTACTTC.

V is TRBV28 and J is TRBJ1-1; possibly TRBD1 for D (5 bases). CDR1 MDHEN and CDR2 SYDVKM come from the germline V gene. Trimming pared 5 bases from V and 0 bases from J, leaving 13 bases between. There are 15 residues in the CDR3. CDR3 region: CASSPLRGMNTEAFF. The CDR3 coding sequence is TGTGCCAGCAGTCCGCTAAGGGGAATGAACACTGAAGCTTTCTTT.

The chain combines TRBV2 with TRBJ2-5; 7 bases map to TRBD2. Germline CDR1 reads SNHLY; CDR2 reads FYNNEI. The J segment lost 5 bases and the V segment lost 11 bases, leaving 14 bases of the junction unmatched. The CDR3 spans 14 residues. The CDR3 DNA reads TGTGCCGACCGGAGGGAGGGCCTTGGGGAGACCCAGTACTTC. This gives the protein CADRREGLGETQYF.